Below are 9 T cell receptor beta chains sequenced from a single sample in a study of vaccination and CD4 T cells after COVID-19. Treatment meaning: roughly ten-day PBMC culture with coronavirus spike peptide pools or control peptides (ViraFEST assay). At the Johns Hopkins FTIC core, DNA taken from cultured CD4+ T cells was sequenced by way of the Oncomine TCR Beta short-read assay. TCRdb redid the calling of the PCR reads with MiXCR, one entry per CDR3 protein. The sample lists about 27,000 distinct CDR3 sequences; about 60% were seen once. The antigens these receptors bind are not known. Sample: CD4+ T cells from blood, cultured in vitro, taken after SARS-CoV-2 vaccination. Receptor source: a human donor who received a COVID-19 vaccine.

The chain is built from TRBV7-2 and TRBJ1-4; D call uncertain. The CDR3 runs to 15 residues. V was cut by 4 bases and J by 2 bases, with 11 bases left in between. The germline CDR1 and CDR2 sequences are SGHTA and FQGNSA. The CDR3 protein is CASSSRPGTNEKLFF. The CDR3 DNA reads TGTGCCAGCAGCTCGCGACCGGGGACTAATGAAAAACTGTTTTTT.

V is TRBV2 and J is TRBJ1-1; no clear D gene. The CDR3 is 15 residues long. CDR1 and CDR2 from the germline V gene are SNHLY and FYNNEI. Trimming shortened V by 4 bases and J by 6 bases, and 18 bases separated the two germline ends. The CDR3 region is CASSAINKGVAEAFF. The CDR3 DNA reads TGTGCCAGCAGTGCAATAAATAAGGGCGTTGCTGAAGCTTTCTTT.

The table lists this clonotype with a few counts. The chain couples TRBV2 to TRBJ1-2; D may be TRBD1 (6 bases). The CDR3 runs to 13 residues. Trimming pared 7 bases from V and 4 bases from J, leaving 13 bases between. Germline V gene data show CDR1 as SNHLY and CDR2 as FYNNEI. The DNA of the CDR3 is TGTGCCAGCATTCGGGCGACAGGCTATGGCTACACCTTC. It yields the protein CASIRATGYGYTF. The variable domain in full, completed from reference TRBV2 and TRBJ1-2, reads EPEVTQTPSHQVTQMGQEVILRCVPISNHLYFYWYRQILGQKVEFLVSFYNNEISEKSEIFDDQFSVERPDGSNFTLKIRSTKLEDSAMYFCASIRATGYGYTFGSGTRLTVV.

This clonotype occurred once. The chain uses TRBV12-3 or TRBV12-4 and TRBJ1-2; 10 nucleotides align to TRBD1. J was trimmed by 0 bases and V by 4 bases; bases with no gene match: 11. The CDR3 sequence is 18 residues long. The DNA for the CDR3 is TGTGCCAGCAGTTCTGTAACCGGGACAGGGGAGTCTAACTATGGCTACACCTTC. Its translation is CASSSVTGTGESNYGYTF.

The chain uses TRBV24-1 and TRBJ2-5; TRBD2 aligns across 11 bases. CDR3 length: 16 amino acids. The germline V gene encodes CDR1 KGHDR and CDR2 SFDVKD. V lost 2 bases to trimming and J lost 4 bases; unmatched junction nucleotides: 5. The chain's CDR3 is CATSDSRLAGLETQYF. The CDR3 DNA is TGTGCCACCAGTGATTCCAGACTAGCGGGGTTAGAGACCCAGTACTTC.

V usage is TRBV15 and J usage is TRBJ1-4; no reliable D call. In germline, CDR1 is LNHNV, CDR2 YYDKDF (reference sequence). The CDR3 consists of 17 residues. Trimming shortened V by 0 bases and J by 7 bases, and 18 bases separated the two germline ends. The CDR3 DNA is TGTGCCACCAGCAGAGAATTGGAGTCGGGTGATGGTGAAAAACTGTTTTTT. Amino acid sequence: CATSRELESGDGEKLFF.

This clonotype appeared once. The CDR3 is CSARDLVPGRGAFF. CDR3 DNA sequence: TGCAGTGCTAGAGATCTAGTCCCGGGGAGGGGAGCTTTCTTT. The chain joins TRBV20-1 to TRBJ1-1; possibly TRBD1 for D (5 bases). Trimming cost V 0 bases and J 10 bases, with 18 bases left between them. This CDR3 comprises 14 residues. Germline V gives CDR1 DFQATT, CDR2 SNEGSKA (reference sequence).

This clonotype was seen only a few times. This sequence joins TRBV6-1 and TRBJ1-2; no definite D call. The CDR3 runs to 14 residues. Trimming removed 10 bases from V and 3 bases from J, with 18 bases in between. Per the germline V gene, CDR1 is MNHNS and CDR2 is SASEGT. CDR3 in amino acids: CAIKSLDRDYGYTF. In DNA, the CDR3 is TGTGCCATCAAATCCCTGGACCGGGACTATGGCTACACCTTC.

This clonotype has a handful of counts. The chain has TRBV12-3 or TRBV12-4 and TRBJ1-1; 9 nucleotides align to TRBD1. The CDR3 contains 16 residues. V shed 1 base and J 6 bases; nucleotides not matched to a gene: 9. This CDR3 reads CASSLETGGTTAEAFF. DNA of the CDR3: TGTGCCAGCAGTTTAGAGACAGGGGGTACGACTGCTGAAGCTTTCTTT.